This TCR beta chain was retrieved from a study of blood T cell repertoires in COVID-19. Using immunoSEQ multiplex PCR, the repertoire was profiled, and TCRdb retains in-frame clones only, with some absent. The data show 85,000 to 100,000 clones, about four fifths seen once. CDR3 size: 16 residues. V lost 1 base and J lost 1; bases outside the gene matches: 4. The germline gives CDR1 LNHNV, CDR2 YYDKDF (reference sequence). The gene calls are TRBV15 and TRBJ2-5, with 9 bases identical to TRBD2. The sample comprised peripheral blood. The TCR sequence derives from a woman of 80 years or more with active or convalescent COVID-19. The CDR3 spells CATSRVGGRAQETQYF. Written as DNA, the CDR3 is TGTGCCACCAGCAGAGTGGGCGGGAGGGCCCAAGAGACCCAGTACTTC.